The rows below give T cell receptor beta chains drawn from one sample of a study of cytomegalovirus exposure and HLA in healthy donors. Here immunoSEQ multiplex PCR was the method, and the copy in TCRdb shows in-frame clones only, minus some. The sample records about 140,000 clones, roughly 73% being singletons. Sequencing was carried out using PBMCs. Receptors originate from a man aged 35-49 years in good health and CMV-seronegative. Each CDR3 is given with its conserved first and last residue. The D gene is left open where the match is weak. Part of the rows lack a size; the others show once, few, many or a class for expanded clones.

>TRBV5-1|TRBD1|.|TRBJ2-7
TGCGCCAGCAGCCTCGGACAGGCCTCCTACGAGCAGTACTTC
CASSLGQASYEQYF
>TRBV14|.|.|TRBJ2-7
TGTGCCAGCAGCCAAGAGGAGACAGTGATCTACGAGCAGTACTTC
CASSQEETVIYEQYF
>TRBV11-2|.|.|TRBJ2-7
TGTGCCAGCAGCTTACTAGGTGGTTACGAGCAGTACTTC
CASSLLGGYEQYF
>TRBV6-1|TRBD1|.|TRBJ2-5
TGTGCCAGCAGTGAAAGGGACAGGGGTGAGACCCAGTACTTC
CASSERDRGETQYF
>TRBV2|TRBD1|.|TRBJ1-2
TGTGCCAGCAGCCCCCTGGGACAGAACCTCTATGGCTACACCTTC
CASSPLGQNLYGYTF
>TRBV5-1|.|once|TRBJ2-1
TGCGCCAGCAGCTCGGAGGGCCCCTACAATGAGCAGTTCTTC
CASSSEGPYNEQFF
>TRBV7-3|TRBD1|.|TRBJ1-2
TGTGCCAGCAGCTTATCGGGACAGTCTGGCTACACCTTC
CASSLSGQSGYTF
>TRBV4-1|.|.|TRBJ1-3
TGCGCCAGCAGCCCCGAGGGAGGGCGGGGAAACACCATATATTTT
CASSPEGGRGNTIYF
>TRBV7-6|.|.|TRBJ2-5
TGTGCCAGCAGCTCATACTCCCAAGAGACCCAGTACTTC
CASSSYSQETQYF
>TRBV10-2|.|.|TRBJ2-7
TGCGCCAGCAGTGAGTCCGTCTACGAGCAGTACTTC
CASSESVYEQYF
>TRBV4-1|TRBD1|.|TRBJ1-2
TGCGCCAGCAGCCAATCCAGGGGGACGGGTGGCTACACCTTC
CASSQSRGTGGYTF
>TRBV5-4|.|.|TRBJ2-5
TGTGCCAGCAGCTTGGTTCTGGGGCCGGCGGAGACCCAGTACTTC
CASSLVLGPAETQYF
>TRBV6-4|TRBD1|.|TRBJ2-7
TGTGCCAGCAGTGAAGGGACAGGGGCCTACGAGCAGTACTTC
CASSEGTGAYEQYF
>TRBV4-2|TRBD2|.|TRBJ2-5
TGTGCCAGCAGCCAAGATCTGACTAGCGCCGCGACCCAGTACTTC
CASSQDLTSAATQYF
>TRBV18|.|.|TRBJ1-3
TGTGCCAGCTCACCCACGGGTCGCGGCTCTGGAAACACCATATATTTT
CASSPTGRGSGNTIYF
>TRBV18|.|.|TRBJ1-5
TGTGCCAGCTCACCGATACAGGGATCTAATCAGCCCCAGCATTTT
CASSPIQGSNQPQHF
>TRBV7-3|.|.|TRBJ2-7
TGTGCCAGCAGTCCAGGCCCTTACTACGAGCAGTACTTC
CASSPGPYYEQYF
>TRBV5-1|TRBD2|.|TRBJ2-3
TGCGCCAGCAGCTCCATCTCCCGGGGGGGCCCCACAGATACGCAGTATTTT
CASSSISRGGPTDTQYF
>TRBV10-2|.|.|TRBJ2-7
TGCGCCAGCAGATCCCACCCGCTGAGCTCCTACGAGCAGTACTTC
CASRSHPLSSYEQYF
>TRBV11-1|.|.|TRBJ2-1
TGTGCCAGCAGCTTAGGCGGGCACAATGAGCAGTTCTTC
CASSLGGHNEQFF
>TRBV4-1|TRBD2|.|TRBJ2-3
TGCGCCAGCAGCCAAGATAGATATAGCGGGGAGAGCACAGATACGCAGTATTTT
CASSQDRYSGESTDTQYF
>TRBV7-2|.|.|TRBJ2-1
TGTGCCAGCAGCTTACTCGGGGGGCTCTCCTACAATGAGCAGTTCTTC
CASSLLGGLSYNEQFF
>TRBV7-2|TRBD2|.|TRBJ2-1
TGTGCCAGCAGCTACCTAGCGGGGGGAGCCAACAATGAGCAGTTCTTC
CASSYLAGGANNEQFF
>TRBV7-2|TRBD1|once|TRBJ2-6
TGTGCCAGCAGCCGGGACAGGGGGCTAGGCGACGTCCTGACTTTC
CASSRDRGLGDVLTF
>TRBV13|.|.|TRBJ2-2
TGTGCCAGCAGCTTAGGTCACGAGTGGGAGCTGTTTTTT
CASSLGHEWELFF
>TRBV27|TRBD1|.|TRBJ2-1
TGTGCCAGCAGTTTAGTGAGGGGGCAGGGTGAGCAGTTCTTC
CASSLVRGQGEQFF
>TRBV9|.|.|TRBJ2-3
TGTGCCAGCAGCGCCGACTCCACTAGCACAGATACGCAGTATTTT
CASSADSTSTDTQYF
>TRBV11-2|.|.|TRBJ2-7
TGTGCCAGCAGCTTAATTATGGGGGCCTTGGGGGAGCAGTACTTC
CASSLIMGALGEQYF
>TRBV7-2|.|.|TRBJ1-2
TGTGCCAGCAGCGGAGGTATGGCGGAGTACCTCTATGGCTACACCTTC
CASSGGMAEYLYGYTF
>TRBV7-8|.|.|TRBJ2-3
TGTGCCAGCAGCTTAGATCGGGGTAGCACAGATACGCAGTATTTT
CASSLDRGSTDTQYF
>TRBV11-2|TRBD2|few|TRBJ2-2
TGTGCCAGCAGCTTACTAGCGGGGGGCGCTGCGAACACCGGGGAGCTGTTTTTT
CASSLLAGGAANTGELFF
>TRBV5-1|.|once|TRBJ2-2
TGCGCCAGCAGCTTTGGCATTAACACCGGGGAGCTGTTTTTT
CASSFGINTGELFF
>TRBV9|.|.|TRBJ1-3
TGTGCCAGCAGCGGAGGGGGTCGTGGAAACACCATATATTTT
CASSGGGRGNTIYF
>TRBV5-4|TRBD2|.|TRBJ2-1
TGTGCCAGCAGTTCCGGGACTAGCGGTTACAATGAGCAGTTCTTC
CASSSGTSGYNEQFF
>TRBV7-6|TRBD1|.|TRBJ1-6
TGTGCCAGCAGCCAGAGACAGGGGCTGTCACCCCTCCACTTT
CASSQRQGLSPLHF
>TRBV5-1|.|.|TRBJ2-3
TGCGCCAGCAGCTTGGGAGTTGAAGTTTCCACAGATACGCAGTATTTT
CASSLGVEVSTDTQYF
>TRBV7-2|.|.|TRBJ1-5
TGTGCCAGCAGCTTATTGATTGGGGCGTTGGAGAGTCAGCCCCAGCATTTT
CASSLLIGALESQPQHF
>TRBV2|TRBD1|.|TRBJ1-2
TGTGCCAGCAGTGAAAGGGGACAGGGCTTCCCTGGCTACACCTTC
CASSERGQGFPGYTF
>TRBV9|.|.|TRBJ2-3
TGTGCCAGCAGCGTAGAGGGGGGGGCGCCCCAAGATACGCAGTATTTT
CASSVEGGAPQDTQYF
>TRBV28|TRBD1|.|TRBJ2-5
TGTGCCAGCACCGGGACAGGGGGACAAGAGACCCAGTACTTC
CASTGTGGQETQYF
>TRBV10-1|TRBD1|.|TRBJ1-5
TGCGCCAGCAGTGAACAGGGGTGGGGGGAAGGGCATTTT
CASSEQGWGEGHF
>TRBV27|TRBD1|once|TRBJ2-7
TGTGCCAGTAGTCGGACAGGGGGCGCTTTCGAGCAGTACTTC
CASSRTGGAFEQYF
>TRBV7-6|TRBD1|.|TRBJ2-7
TGTGCCAGCAGCTTATCCGGGACAGGGACCTACGAGCAGTACTTC
CASSLSGTGTYEQYF
>TRBV5-1|TRBD2|.|TRBJ2-3
TGCGCCAGCAGCGTCACCGGGGGGGCTTCAGATACGCAGTATTTT
CASSVTGGASDTQYF
>TRBV19|TRBD2|.|TRBJ2-2
TGTGCCAGTAGGGGACTAGCGGGGCCCGGGGAGCTGTTTTTT
CASRGLAGPGELFF
>TRBV11-2|TRBD1|.|TRBJ1-2
TGTGCCAGCAGTGGGGACAGGGTGGCCTATGGCTACACCTTC
CASSGDRVAYGYTF
>TRBV11-2|TRBD2|.|TRBJ2-7
TGTGCCAGCAGCCCCCGGGAGGACTCCTACGAGCAGTACTTC
CASSPREDSYEQYF
>TRBV7-9|TRBD2|.|TRBJ2-2
TGTGCCAGCAGCCCGCCGGCGGGGGGGTCGACCGGGGAGCTGTTTTTT
CASSPPAGGSTGELFF
>TRBV7-9|TRBD1|.|TRBJ2-5
TGTGCCAGCAGCGACTTTTTGACAGGGGGAGAGACCCAGTACTTC
CASSDFLTGGETQYF
>TRBV18|TRBD1|once|TRBJ1-5
TGTGCCAGCTCACTTTACAGGGGTAATCAGCCCCAGCATTTT
CASSLYRGNQPQHF
>TRBV4-1|.|.|TRBJ1-4
TGCGCCAGCAGCCAAGAGGAAAATCAGGGGGAAAAACTGTTTTTT
CASSQEENQGEKLFF
>TRBV30|.|.|TRBJ2-7
TGTGCCTGGAGCACCGGGGGTTTTGAAGCCTACGAGCAGTACTTC
CAWSTGGFEAYEQYF
>TRBV7-9|.|.|TRBJ2-5
TGTGCCAGCAGCTTAGAAGGAAGTTATGGGGTCGGGAACCAAGAGACCCAGTACTTC
CASSLEGSYGVGNQETQYF
>TRBV27|TRBD1|.|TRBJ2-7
TGTGCCAGCCGAGACAGGGGGCCACCCTGGTCCTACGAGCAGTACTTC
CASRDRGPPWSYEQYF
>TRBV4-3|.|.|TRBJ1-2
TGCGCCAGCAGCCAAGACGCCGCAGCTAACTATGGCTACACCTTC
CASSQDAAANYGYTF